This T cell receptor (beta chain) was retrieved from a study of blood T cell repertoires in COVID-19. The overall study: Nucleic acid was either cDNA or gDNA, and it came from T cells, B-cell-depleted T cells, or PBMCs.

Measured with immunoSEQ multiplex PCR; TCRdb has only the in-frame clones, and not every one. The profile shows about 170,000 clones, 86% of them singletons. This TCR came from a woman aged 55-70 years with COVID-19, enrolled during active disease. Sequenced material: peripheral blood.

CDR3 DNA: TGTGCCAGCAGTTCGACTAGCGGTCGGGATGAGCAGTTCTTC. As protein: CASSSTSGRDEQFF. The V call is TRBV6-6, the J call TRBJ2-1, with 9 bases aligning to TRBD2. J gave up 8 bases and V 4 bases, and 6 bases lay outside the gene matches. The CDR3 is made up of 14 amino acids. CDR1 is MNHNY, CDR2 SVGAGI, per germline (reference sequence).